The rows below give T cell receptor beta chains drawn from one sample of a study of T cell clones after liver transplantation. Some clones are missing from TCRdb's copy, which holds only in-frame ones; the method was immunoSEQ multiplex PCR. Of about 75,000 clones detected, less than 90% appear once; the ten largest clones hold under 2.5%. The source material was CD4+ T cells from blood, sampled around 50 months after liver transplant. Source of these receptors: a human patient who received a liver transplant. The T cells may partly be graft donor cells. The CDR3 runs from the conserved cysteine through the conserved F or W. D genes are given only for firm matches. Expanded clones get a size class; other rows say once, few or many, or leave the size out.

clone_size: .
d_call: .
j_call: TRBJ2-1
v_call: TRBV11-2
cdr3_aa: CASSRQIGPTRHNEQFF
cdr3_nt: TGTGCCAGCAGCCGACAAATAGGGCCAACAAGGCACAATGAGCAGTTCTTC

clone_size: .
d_call: TRBD1
j_call: TRBJ1-1
v_call: TRBV5-1
cdr3_aa: CASSLSPGGTEAFF
cdr3_nt: TGCGCCAGCAGCTTGTCTCCAGGGGGCACTGAAGCTTTCTTT

clone_size: .
d_call: .
j_call: TRBJ1-2
v_call: TRBV6-6
cdr3_aa: CAILGAGLGYTF
cdr3_nt: TGTGCCATTCTGGGGGCAGGACTAGGCTACACCTTC

clone_size: .
d_call: .
j_call: TRBJ2-2
v_call: TRBV28
cdr3_aa: CASTSADSPNTGELFF
cdr3_nt: TGTGCCAGCACCTCCGCCGATAGCCCGAACACCGGGGAGCTGTTTTTT

clone_size: once
d_call: TRBD1
j_call: TRBJ1-5
v_call: TRBV6-1
cdr3_aa: CASREQIGTGGQPQHF
cdr3_nt: TGTGCCAGCAGGGAACAAATCGGGACAGGGGGACAGCCCCAGCATTTT

clone_size: .
d_call: .
j_call: TRBJ2-5
v_call: TRBV7-2
cdr3_aa: CASSYRGAQETQYF
cdr3_nt: TGTGCCAGCAGCTACCGGGGGGCCCAAGAGACCCAGTACTTC

clone_size: .
d_call: TRBD1
j_call: TRBJ1-3
v_call: TRBV19
cdr3_aa: CASSQGAYGNTIYF
cdr3_nt: TGTGCCAGCTCCCAGGGGGCGTATGGAAACACCATATATTTT

clone_size: .
d_call: .
j_call: TRBJ2-2
v_call: TRBV7-6
cdr3_aa: CASSLDGGSTGELFF
cdr3_nt: TGTGCCAGCAGCTTAGACGGGGGCAGTACCGGGGAGCTGTTTTTT

clone_size: .
d_call: TRBD2
j_call: TRBJ2-1
v_call: TRBV5-1
cdr3_aa: CASSLAASGVGNEQFF
cdr3_nt: TGCGCCAGCAGCTTGGCGGCTAGCGGGGTGGGCAATGAGCAGTTCTTC

clone_size: .
d_call: .
j_call: TRBJ2-3
v_call: TRBV10-3
cdr3_aa: CAISESPRGDTQYF
cdr3_nt: TGTGCCATCAGTGAGTCGCCGAGGGGAGATACGCAGTATTTT

clone_size: .
d_call: .
j_call: TRBJ2-1
v_call: TRBV19
cdr3_aa: CASRNTAYNEQFF
cdr3_nt: TGTGCCAGTAGAAATACAGCCTACAATGAGCAGTTCTTC

clone_size: .
d_call: .
j_call: TRBJ1-2
v_call: TRBV11-3
cdr3_aa: CASSLNNREKDYGYTF
cdr3_nt: TGTGCCAGCAGCTTAAACAACAGGGAGAAGGACTATGGCTACACCTTC

clone_size: .
d_call: .
j_call: TRBJ2-2
v_call: TRBV7-2
cdr3_aa: CASSLGYWAHLNTGELFF
cdr3_nt: TGTGCCAGCAGCTTGGGGTACTGGGCCCATTTAAACACCGGGGAGCTGTTTTTT

clone_size: .
d_call: TRBD2
j_call: TRBJ2-7
v_call: TRBV5-1
cdr3_aa: CASSGGLAESSYEQYF
cdr3_nt: TGCGCCAGCAGCGGCGGACTAGCGGAAAGCTCCTACGAGCAGTACTTC

clone_size: .
d_call: TRBD1
j_call: TRBJ1-1
v_call: TRBV7-2
cdr3_aa: CASSLSGGAVEAFF
cdr3_nt: TGTGCCAGCAGCTTATCAGGGGGCGCGGTTGAAGCTTTCTTT

clone_size: .
d_call: TRBD1
j_call: TRBJ1-5
v_call: TRBV10-3
cdr3_aa: CAITGTVGQPQHF
cdr3_nt: TGTGCCATCACGGGGACAGTGGGACAGCCCCAGCATTTT

clone_size: .
d_call: .
j_call: TRBJ2-3
v_call: TRBV7-3
cdr3_aa: CASSATVTDTQYF
cdr3_nt: TGTGCCAGCAGCGCGACAGTCACAGATACGCAGTATTTT

clone_size: few
d_call: .
j_call: TRBJ1-2
v_call: TRBV27
cdr3_aa: CASKVRERSYGYTF
cdr3_nt: TGTGCCAGCAAAGTCAGGGAGCGATCCTATGGCTACACCTTC

clone_size: once
d_call: TRBD2
j_call: TRBJ2-7
v_call: TRBV11-2
cdr3_aa: CASSRGLAGVYEQYF
cdr3_nt: TGTGCCAGCAGTAGGGGACTAGCGGGGGTCTACGAGCAGTACTTC

clone_size: .
d_call: .
j_call: TRBJ2-4
v_call: TRBV28
cdr3_aa: CASSLKVTYKNIQYF
cdr3_nt: TGTGCCAGCAGTTTAAAGGTCACATACAAAAACATTCAGTACTTC

clone_size: once
d_call: .
j_call: TRBJ1-3
v_call: TRBV6-6
cdr3_aa: CASSYSQGRADTIYF
cdr3_nt: TGTGCCAGCAGTTATTCCCAGGGTCGGGCAGACACCATATATTTT

clone_size: .
d_call: TRBD2
j_call: TRBJ2-3
v_call: TRBV2
cdr3_aa: CASRKRGSDTQYF
cdr3_nt: TGTGCCAGCAGGAAGCGGGGGTCAGATACGCAGTATTTT

clone_size: .
d_call: .
j_call: TRBJ2-5
v_call: TRBV6-6
cdr3_aa: CASSYRGGRETQYF
cdr3_nt: TGTGCCAGCAGTTACCGAGGGGGGCGAGAGACCCAGTACTTC

clone_size: .
d_call: .
j_call: TRBJ2-5
v_call: TRBV15
cdr3_aa: CATSRGDDSRVGTQYF
cdr3_nt: TGTGCCACCAGCAGGGGTGACGACTCCCGAGTGGGGACCCAGTACTTC

clone_size: .
d_call: .
j_call: TRBJ2-5
v_call: TRBV5-6
cdr3_aa: CASSLLDGGETQYF
cdr3_nt: TGTGCCAGCAGCTTGTTAGATGGAGGGGAGACCCAGTACTTC

clone_size: .
d_call: .
j_call: TRBJ1-1
v_call: TRBV2
cdr3_aa: CASSARGGSEAFF
cdr3_nt: TGTGCCAGCAGTGCCCGTGGGGGATCTGAAGCTTTCTTT

clone_size: .
d_call: .
j_call: TRBJ2-3
v_call: TRBV20-1
cdr3_aa: CSADSTDTQYF
cdr3_nt: TGCAGTGCAGACAGCACAGATACGCAGTATTTT

clone_size: once
d_call: TRBD2
j_call: TRBJ2-5
v_call: TRBV2
cdr3_aa: CASSTSGGAEETQYF
cdr3_nt: TGTGCCAGCAGTACTAGCGGGGGGGCGGAGGAGACCCAGTACTTC

clone_size: .
d_call: TRBD1
j_call: TRBJ1-5
v_call: TRBV12-5
cdr3_aa: CASGLGTGRNQPQHF
cdr3_nt: TGTGCTAGTGGTTTGGGGACAGGGCGAAATCAGCCCCAGCATTTT

clone_size: .
d_call: .
j_call: TRBJ1-1
v_call: TRBV7-3
cdr3_aa: CASSFDGGRNTEAFF
cdr3_nt: TGTGCCAGCAGCTTTGATGGCGGCAGGAACACTGAAGCTTTCTTT

clone_size: few
d_call: TRBD2
j_call: TRBJ2-1
v_call: TRBV6-5
cdr3_aa: CASSYLMAGGHNEQFF
cdr3_nt: TGTGCCAGCAGTTACTTAATGGCGGGGGGGCACAATGAGCAGTTCTTC

clone_size: .
d_call: TRBD1
j_call: TRBJ2-1
v_call: TRBV9
cdr3_aa: CASSSGTGLRNEQFF
cdr3_nt: TGTGCCAGCAGCTCCGGGACAGGGCTGCGCAATGAGCAGTTCTTC

clone_size: .
d_call: .
j_call: TRBJ2-7
v_call: TRBV28
cdr3_aa: CASSPHSGHNQGYF
cdr3_nt: TGTGCCAGCAGTCCACACAGTGGGCACAACCAGGGGTACTTC